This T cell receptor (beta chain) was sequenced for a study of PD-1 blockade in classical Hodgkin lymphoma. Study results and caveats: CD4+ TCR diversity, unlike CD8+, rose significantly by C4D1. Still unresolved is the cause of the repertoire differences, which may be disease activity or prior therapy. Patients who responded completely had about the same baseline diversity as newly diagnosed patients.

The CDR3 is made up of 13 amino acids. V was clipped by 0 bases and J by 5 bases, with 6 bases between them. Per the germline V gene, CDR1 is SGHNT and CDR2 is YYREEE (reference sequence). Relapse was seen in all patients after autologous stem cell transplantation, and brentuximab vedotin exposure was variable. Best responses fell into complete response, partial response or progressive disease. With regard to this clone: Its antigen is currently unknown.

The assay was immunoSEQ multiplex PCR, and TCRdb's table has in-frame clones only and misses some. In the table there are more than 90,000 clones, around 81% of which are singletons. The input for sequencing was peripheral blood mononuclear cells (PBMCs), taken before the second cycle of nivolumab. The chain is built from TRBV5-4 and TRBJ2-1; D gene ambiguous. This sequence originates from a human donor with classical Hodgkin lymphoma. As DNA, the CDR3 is TGTGCCAGCAGCTTGGTACAGAACAATGAGCAGTTCTTC. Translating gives CASSLVQNNEQFF. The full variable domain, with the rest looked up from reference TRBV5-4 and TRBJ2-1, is ETGVTQSPTHLIKTRGQQVTLRCSSQSGHNTVSWYQQALGQGPQFIFQYYREEENGRGNFPPRFSGLQFPNYSSELNVNALELDDSALYLCASSLVQNNEQFFGPGTRLTVL.